This T cell receptor (beta chain) originates from a study of response to subunit inactivated influenza vaccine. There are 17 residues in the CDR3. The germline gives CDR1 SGHRS, CDR2 YFSETQ. V gave up 0 bases and J gave up 3 bases; unmatched junction bases: 6. TCRdb redid the calling of the RT-PCR reads with MiXCR, one entry per CDR3 protein. The sample includes about 540,000 distinct CDR3 sequences, roughly 23% of them seen just once. The sample also formed part of further work on T cells expressing NK-cell markers. That investigation notes: Template switching by 5'RACE with UMIs generated the TCR beta cDNA. It was sorted CD3+CD56-NKG2C+, CD3+CD56+NKG2C- and CD3+CD56+NKG2C+ T cells that provided the TCR beta repertoires. Over 5 donors had dominant NKG2C+ clonotypes that comprised about 1.0-8% of their CD8+ T cells. These same clonotypes (in a few donors) also led the CD3+CD56-NKG2C+ fraction.

The chain is built from TRBV5-1 and TRBJ2-6; TRBD1 agrees at 7 bases. This sample comprised CD4+ T cells sorted from PBMCs, obtained about 12 days after vaccination. This clonotype originated in a man in his forties or fifties who received an inactivated influenza vaccine. CDR3 nucleotide sequence: TGCGCCAGCAGCTTGGCCGCAGGGGGTGTTGGGGCCAACGTCCTGACTTTC. Its translation is CASSLAAGGVGANVLTF.